This T cell receptor beta chain was sequenced in a study of T cell responses to AZD1222 COVID-19 vaccine. Whole-study findings and limits: The breadth and depth of Spike-specific TCRs increased once two AZD1222 doses had been given. Baseline serostatus was positive in only six AZD1222 recipients. Spike-wide vaccine-associated CD4 TCRs dominated at 160-218 and 743-854.

On this clone: Its antigen is currently unknown.

The V gene's germline CDR1 is GTSNPN and CDR2 SVGIG (reference sequence). Deletions cut 1 base from V and 5 bases from J, with 5 bases between. This CDR3 has 11 amino acids. Clones were sequenced by immunoSEQ multiplex PCR, and TCRdb holds only the in-frame ones, with some missing. The table includes 100,000 to 150,000 clones, approximately 90% detected once. This receptor was obtained from an adult in good health. The chain links TRBV30 to TRBJ2-5; D is undetermined. Source: peripheral blood, taken on day 0 of AZD1222 vaccination. The CDR3 region is CAWSAKETQYF. CDR3 coding DNA: TGTGCCTGGAGTGCCAAGGAGACCCAGTACTTC. The whole variable domain, filled in from reference TRBV30 and TRBJ2-5, reads SQTIHQWPATLVQPVGSPLSLECTVEGTSNPNLYWYRQAAGRGLQLLFYSVGIGQISSEVPQNLSASRPQDRQFILSSKKLLLSDSGFYLCAWSAKETQYFGPGTRLLVL.